The T cell receptor beta chain described here comes from a study of cytomegalovirus exposure and HLA in healthy donors. TCRdb keeps only in-frame clones here, not all; method: immunoSEQ multiplex PCR. The sample lists tens of thousands of clones, 90% to 95% occurring once. From germline, CDR1 is SEHNR and CDR2 FQNEAQ (reference sequence). The V end lost 5 bases, the J end lost 2 bases, and 22 bases lay between the germline ends. This CDR3 is built from 17 residues. V gene TRBV7-9 combines with J gene TRBJ2-7; D is possibly TRBD1 (5 bases). The sequence was collected from a woman aged 18-29 years in good health and CMV-seropositive. The sample taken for sequencing was PBMCs. This CDR3 reads CASSRTIVGHPPYEQYF. DNA of the CDR3: TGTGCCAGCAGCCGCACAATTGTGGGGCACCCTCCCTACGAGCAGTACTTC.